The text below deals with one T cell receptor beta chain. The antigen it recognizes is unknown. No base-level quality is on record; no much larger clone is a single base apart. Participants in the prospective study were enrolled through a virtual design, were aged about 18 to 89 years, and lived in roughly 26 United States geographic areas. In the prospective study, participants were assigned to cohorts based on the clinical history participants reported in a screening survey and a study questionnaire. Recovered participants in ImmuneRACE Cohort 3 were defined by two consecutive negative NP/OP PCR tests, clearance by a healthcare professional, or resolution of symptoms. Each participant in the prospective study had whole blood, serum and a nasopharyngeal or oropharyngeal swab collected by mobile phlebotomists. Additional blood draws and questionnaires over a 2-month period could optionally be provided by prospective study participants. Before DNA extraction, prospective study blood samples were shipped either frozen or at room temperature.

The immunoSEQ Assay, a bias-controlled multiplex PCR, was used to amplify TCRbeta CDR3 regions from genomic DNA. In the source study's methods: Nucleated cell counts per sample were estimated from amplification of reference gene primers within the assay. Sequence reads were collapsed and filtered to measure the absolute abundance of every unique TCRbeta CDR3 rearrangement. For each sample, productive Simpson clonality was calculated as the square root of Simpson's diversity index across productive rearrangements. What TCRdb holds here is the immuneACCESS table cut down to in-frame rearrangements. Part of the clones is not present; checked against another copy, under half of the missing clones reflect an unresolved V gene, and the others are unexplained. Clone size and V and J calls were adopted from that table, with D and trimming inferred from the DNA. This sample lists about 310,000 clones; roughly 89% were detected once. 8.5% to 10% of the sample belongs to the ten largest clones.

This sample was taken from a study of blood T cell repertoires in COVID-19 (dated by TCRdb to about 2020). Regarding the research as a whole: Samples covering the acute and convalescent phases of COVID-19 were provided by collaborators in the United States, Italy and Spain. The prospective study material was composed of cDNA or gDNA derived from T cells, B-cell-depleted T cells, or PBMCs. Deeply sampled blood TCRbeta repertoires from subjects exposed to, actively infected with, or recovered from COVID-19 were included in the dataset. The repertoires were released in a freely available public database meant as a resource for research on the immune response to SARS-CoV-2. Samples were obtained from the ongoing ImmuneRACE study (first 160 participants) and from over 1,000 subjects provided by 6 global collaborators. The sample metadata nearly always contained a de-identified subject ID, COVID-19 status, age in years and sex. Where HLA class I and class II types were available, the types were taken from metadata supplied by the sample provider, not from assay-based typing. Study-wide conclusions, independent of this receptor: How much clinical and demographic metadata was included differed by source and by participant, and the metadata was provided uncurated.

The CDR3 starts with the cysteine, ends with the phenylalanine, and has 16 residues. The only DNA kept is the CDR3, 48 bases in frame from the first base. V ends up 5 bases short and J 4 bases short, with an unmatched junction base count of 7. From a lookup of the germline V gene (reference sequence), CDR1 and CDR2 are MNHEY and SMNVEV. The rearrangement joined TRBV27 to TRBJ2-5, with TRBD2 identical over 13 junction bases. Input material: PBMCs or T cells enriched from blood (not recorded which). This TCR was recovered from a young woman who had recovered from COVID-19. DNA sequence: TGTGCCAGCAGTACGACTAGCGGGGGGCTCCGAGAGACCCAGTACTTC. This codes for CASSTTSGGLRETQYF.